Sequencing of this T cell receptor beta chain was carried out in a study of blood T cell repertoires in COVID-19. Study overall: The samples span acute and convalescent COVID-19 from the United States, Italy and Spain. T cells, B-cell-depleted T cells, or PBMCs supplied cDNA or gDNA.

This CDR3 contains 17 residues. The germline CDR1 and CDR2 sequences are PRHDT and FYEKMQ (reference sequence). Losses at the gene ends were 5 bases for V and 4 bases for J; bases not matched to a gene: 16. This clone was counted once. In the original processing: By means of reference gene primer amplification, nucleated cell counts were estimated. Clones were read by immunoSEQ multiplex PCR, and TCRdb kept only the in-frame ones, dropping some. That table supplies the V and J calls and clone size; D and trimming were determined from the DNA. The sample comprises roughly 100,000 clones, about 85% of which are singletons, and 3% to 3.5% rests with the top ten.

The sequence came from a man in his fifties in a cohort sampled during active COVID-19. The V gene is TRBV13, the J gene TRBJ2-7; 8 positions match TRBD2. Sequenced: peripheral blood. Written as DNA, the CDR3 is TGTGCCAGCAGCGGACGCACGGGAGCGGGAGACCTTTACGAGCAGTACTTC. Protein sequence: CASSGRTGAGDLYEQYF.